This T cell receptor (beta chain) was obtained from a study of vaccination and CD4 T cells after COVID-19. About the research overall: Convalescent patients, SARS-CoV-2 positive by nasal swab PCR, comprised 9 or 10 mild cases and one severe case. A median of approximately 75 days (range 14 to 241) separated dose two from the taking of post-vaccine samples.

Worth noting for this clonotype: Its matching antigen is unknown.

V was cut by 5 bases and J by 7 bases, with 17 bases left in between. The CDR3 has 13 residues. CDR1 and CDR2 from the germline V gene are SQVTM and ANQGSEA. Sequencing of DNA taken from cultured CD4+ T cells relied on the Oncomine TCR Beta short-read assay. TCRdb recomputed calls from the PCR reads with MiXCR, one row per CDR3 protein. Among about 13,000 distinct CDR3 sequences, roughly 45% were seen once, and the ten largest hold less than 9%. The sample's treatment: roughly 10-day PBMC culture with coronavirus spike peptide pools or control peptides (ViraFEST assay). Culture conditions combined 2 million to 2.5 million PBMCs per well with 10 IU/ml IL-2 and around 9.5 ug/ml peptide pools.

This receptor was obtained from a human donor who had recovered from COVID-19. The chain is built from TRBV29-1 and TRBJ1-1; TRBD1 might be the D (5 bases). Sequencing used CD4+ T cells from blood, cultured in vitro, obtained after SARS-CoV-2 vaccination. CDR3 residues: CSVKLFPQGEAFF. CDR3 nucleotide sequence: TGCAGCGTTAAACTGTTTCCCCAGGGTGAAGCTTTCTTT.